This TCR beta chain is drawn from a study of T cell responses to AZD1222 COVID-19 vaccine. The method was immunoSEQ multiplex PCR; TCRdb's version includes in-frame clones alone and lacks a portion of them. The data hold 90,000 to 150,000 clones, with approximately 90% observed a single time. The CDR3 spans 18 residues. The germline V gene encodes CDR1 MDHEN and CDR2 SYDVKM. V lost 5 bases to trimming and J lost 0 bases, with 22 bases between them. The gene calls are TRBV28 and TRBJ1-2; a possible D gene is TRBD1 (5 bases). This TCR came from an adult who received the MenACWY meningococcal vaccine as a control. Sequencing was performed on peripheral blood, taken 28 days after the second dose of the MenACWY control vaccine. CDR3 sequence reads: CASSPGSPTGATNYGYTF. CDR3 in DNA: TGTGCCAGCAGTCCTGGTTCCCCTACAGGAGCTACTAACTATGGCTACACCTTC.